This T cell receptor beta chain appears in the sequencing data of a study of cytomegalovirus exposure and HLA in healthy donors. Germline loops: CDR1 MNHNY, CDR2 SVGAGI (reference sequence). V dropped 0 bases and J dropped 7; count of bases not matched to a gene: 3. The CDR3 runs to 16 residues. Sequencing used immunoSEQ multiplex PCR; TCRdb keeps in-frame clones, though not all of them. Of around 60,000 clones in the sample, about 95% were seen once. Study-wide results and caveats: Whilst most TCR sequences proved rare, a subset of public TCRs occurred across many donors. The listing of roughly 160 TCR beta chains classed them as cytomegalovirus-associated. In vitro checks showed that a few CMV-associated chains really do target CMV antigens. Later, an analysis found that TCR clusters from the first cohort tended to co-occur in the 110 or so validation repertoires.

As regards this clone: Its target is unknown.

The clonotype was recovered from a young woman in good health and CMV-seropositive. Sample: PBMCs. V and J are TRBV6-6 and TRBJ2-1; TRBD2 matches at 13 bases. CDR3 amino acids: CASSYSGLAGDNEQFF. The CDR3 coding sequence is TGTGCCAGCAGTTACTCCGGACTAGCGGGAGATAATGAGCAGTTCTTC.